The 27 T cell receptor beta chains listed next were all sequenced from one sample in a study of T-cell memory formation after mild COVID-19. TCRdb ran MiXCR on the 5' RACE reads and lists one entry per CDR3 protein. The profile shows some 350,000 distinct CDR3 sequences, more than 15% of them singletons. The sequencing input was PBMCs or a T cell subset sorted from them (not recorded which). These receptor sequences come from a young man who had mild COVID-19 (a few samples of this study predate the infection). Cell type and time point are not known.

This chain connects TRBV4-1 to TRBJ2-3; 7 bases fit TRBD1. The germline gives CDR1 MGHRA, CDR2 YSYEKL. This CDR3 region has 16 residues. The V gene end was trimmed by 4 bases and the J gene end by 3 bases; junction bases not matched to a gene: 10. The CDR3 spells CASSPVQGRGTDTQYF. CDR3 bases: TGCGCCAGCAGCCCCGTACAGGGGAGAGGGACAGATACGCAGTATTTT.

The chain is built from TRBV6-1 and TRBJ1-5; TRBD1 matches at 9 bases. The germline V gene encodes CDR1 MNHNS and CDR2 SASEGT. Trimming cost V 9 bases and J 4 bases; bases outside gene matches: 4. CDR3 length equals 13 residues. The CDR3 here is CASGTGPNQPQHF. The CDR3 nucleotides are TGTGCCAGTGGGACAGGGCCAAATCAGCCCCAGCATTTT.

This clonotype appeared a few times. The CDR3 loop is CASSLFSGTPEYNEQFF. The DNA for the CDR3 is TGTGCCAGCAGTTTATTCTCCGGGACTCCGGAATACAATGAGCAGTTCTTC. The chain combines TRBV27 with TRBJ2-1, with D possibly being TRBD2 (6 bases). V lost 1 base, J lost 4 bases, and 17 bases lay in between. Germline-derived CDR1 and CDR2 are MNHEY and SMNVEV (reference sequence). The CDR3 contains 17 residues.

As concerns this clonotype: Sequence at one end of the junction differs from germline and may be a read error. The chain recombines TRBV10-3 with TRBJ2-1; D may be TRBD1 or TRBD2 (5 bases each). The CDR3 runs 11 residues. Germline CDR1 reads ENHRY; CDR2 reads SYGVKD. This CDR3 is CAIREIDEQFF. The CDR3 nucleotides read TGTGCTATCAGGGAGATCGATGAGCAGTTCTTC.

This clonotype was detected many times. The chain uses TRBV7-9 and TRBJ2-5, with D perhaps TRBD2 (5 bases). This CDR3 is 14 amino acids long. V was clipped by 3 bases and J by 5 bases, with 13 bases between them. CDR1 and CDR2 (germline): SEHNR, FQNEAQ (reference sequence). In DNA form, the CDR3 reads TGTGCCAGCAGCTTTCAGAGAGGGTTCGAGACCCAGTACTTC. Amino acids: CASSFQRGFETQYF.

This clonotype was counted between two and nine times. The chain couples TRBV18 to TRBJ2-3, with D perhaps TRBD1 (6 bases). The CDR3 runs to 13 residues. V shed 2 bases and J shed 4 bases, with 7 bases lying between them. The germline V gene has CDR1 KGHSH and CDR2 LQKENI. CDR3 sequence (DNA): TGTGCCAGCTCACCAACAGGGTCAGATACGCAGTATTTT. Translation gives CASSPTGSDTQYF.

The rearrangement uses TRBV6-6 and TRBJ1-1, with D tentatively TRBD1 (6 bases). CDR1 is MNHNY and CDR2 is SVGAGI in the germline V gene (reference sequence). The CDR3 runs 13 residues. The CDR3 DNA is TGTGGATCGGGGGGCAGGCCCAACACTGAAGCTTTCTTT. Translated: CGSGGRPNTEAFF.

This clonotype was seen repeatedly, ten times or more. The rearrangement uses TRBV7-6 and TRBJ2-3, with no clear D. V was trimmed by 5 bases and J by 1 base, leaving 7 bases between them. The CDR3 is 13 amino acids. The germline V gene has CDR1 SGHVS and CDR2 FNYEAQ. The CDR3 region is CASSPLRTDTQYF. Here the CDR3 DNA reads TGTGCCAGCAGCCCCCTGCGCACAGATACGCAGTATTTT.

The V and J genes are TRBV7-3 and TRBJ1-4; TRBD1 matches at 7 bases. In germline, CDR1 is SGHTA, CDR2 FQGTGA. Germline trimming cut 5 bases from V and 8 bases from J; bases unmatched to any gene: 8. The CDR3 loop spans 14 amino acids. In DNA, the CDR3 is TGTGCCAGCAGCAAAACAGGGGCCGGGGAAAAACTGTTTTTT. This encodes CASSKTGAGEKLFF.

The genes are TRBV6-4 and TRBJ1-2; no reliable D call. The CDR3 consists of 12 residues. V lost 2 bases to trimming and J lost 8 bases, with 9 bases between them. The germline V gene encodes CDR1 MRHNA and CDR2 SNTAGT. CDR3 sequence (DNA): TGTGCCAGCAGTGACGGTGGGTCCGGCTACACCTTC. It translates to CASSDGGSGYTF.

The chain couples TRBV10-3 to TRBJ2-3; D gene uncertain. Trimming pared 8 bases from V and 1 base from J, leaving 4 bases between. The CDR3 is made up of 11 amino acids. Germline CDR1 and CDR2: ENHRY and SYGVKD. The CDR3 region is CAIGRTDTQYF. The DNA of the CDR3 is TGTGCCATCGGCCGCACAGATACGCAGTATTTT.

J is TRBJ2-1 and V is TRBV11-3; tentatively, D is TRBD1 or TRBD2 (5 bases each). This CDR3 region has 13 residues. The ends were cut back, 4 bases at V and 6 bases at J, with 10 bases in the middle. Germline values: CDR1 SGHNT, CDR2 YENEEA. CDR3 DNA sequence: TGTGCCAGCAGCTCTTATGGGGGCAATGAGCAGTTCTTC. This translates into CASSSYGGNEQFF.

V gene TRBV12-3 or TRBV12-4 combines with J gene TRBJ2-3; TRBD1 might be the D (6 bases). Trimming removed 5 bases at V and 4 bases at J, with 16 bases between. CDR3 size: 15 residues. The DNA for the CDR3 is TGTGCCAGCAGTCAAGACAGGCTGGGCGCAGATACGCAGTATTTT. Translating it yields CASSQDRLGADTQYF.

At least ten counts were recorded for this clonotype. This sequence joins TRBV7-9 and TRBJ2-1; D uncertain. Trimming removed 5 bases from V and 2 bases from J, with 1 base in between. Germline CDR1 is SEHNR and CDR2 is FQNEAQ (reference sequence). The CDR3 has 11 amino acids. CDR3 in DNA: TGTGCCAGCAGCCCCTACAATGAGCAGTTCTTC. This encodes CASSPYNEQFF. Full variable domain (remainder filled in from reference TRBV7-9 and TRBJ2-1): DTGVSQNPRHKITKRGQNVTFRCDPISEHNRLYWYRQTLGQGPEFLTYFQNEAQLEKSRLLSDRFSAERPKGSFSTLEIQRTEQGDSAMYLCASSPYNEQFFGPGTRLTVL.

The rearrangement links TRBV6-5 to TRBJ1-2, with D tentatively TRBD1 (6 bases). The V end lost 4 bases, the J end lost 1 base, and 13 bases lay between the germline ends. Germline CDR1 MNHEY, CDR2 SVGAGI. There are 15 residues in the CDR3. The CDR3 DNA follows: TGTGCCAGCAGTTTGGGGGGCTTGGGTAACTATGGCTACACCTTC. This encodes CASSLGGLGNYGYTF.

This clonotype was observed a handful of times. This rearrangement joins TRBV7-8 to TRBJ2-6; 7 nucleotides match TRBD2. Germline CDR1 SGHVS, CDR2 FQNEAQ. The CDR3 is 16 amino acids. The ends lost 5 bases at V and 0 bases at J; junction bases unmatched: 4. The CDR3 DNA reads TGTGCCAGCAGCACACCGGGGGGCTCTGGGGCCAACGTCCTGACTTTC. Protein sequence: CASSTPGGSGANVLTF.

The chain is built from TRBV6-2 or TRBV6-3 and TRBJ2-2; 11 bases fit TRBD1. Germline V lookup: CDR1 MNHEY, CDR2 SVGEGT. The V gene end was trimmed by 0 bases and the J gene end by 4 bases; junction bases not matched to a gene: 7. The length of the CDR3 is 18 residues. CDR3 in amino acids: CASSYSRTGGAPTGELFF. CDR3 in DNA: TGTGCCAGCAGTTACTCAAGGACAGGGGGCGCCCCCACCGGGGAGCTGTTTTTT.

This chain connects TRBV18 to TRBJ1-1, with D unclear. Trimming stripped 2 bases from V and 8 bases from J, with 9 bases between. The CDR3 extends over 12 amino acids. CDR1 and CDR2 from the germline V gene are KGHSH and LQKENI. The CDR3 nucleotides are TGTGCCAGCTCACCAAACACCCTAGAAGCTTTCTTT. As protein: CASSPNTLEAFF.

This clonotype was observed a handful of times. This rearrangement joins TRBV7-8 to TRBJ2-4; the D gene is possibly TRBD2 (7 bases). V was clipped by 5 bases and J by 2 bases, with 16 bases between them. CDR3 length equals 16 residues. Germline loops: CDR1 SGHVS, CDR2 FQNEAQ. Written as DNA, the CDR3 is TGTGCCAGCAGCCTAGGGGGGGGCGCACCCAAAAACATTCAGTACTTC. Its protein is CASSLGGGAPKNIQYF.

This sequence joins TRBV20-1 and TRBJ1-1; maybe TRBD1 (5 bases). The CDR3 extends over 13 amino acids. V lost 6 bases and J lost 0, with 11 bases in between. Germline V gene data show CDR1 as DFQATT and CDR2 as SNEGSKA (reference sequence). CDR3 DNA sequence: TGCAGTGCGGAGACAGACATGAACACTGAAGCTTTCTTT. Its translation: CSAETDMNTEAFF.

The V gene is TRBV20-1, the J gene TRBJ1-1, with a possible D match to TRBD1 (6 bases). The CDR3 covers 12 residues. Deletions cut 1 base from V and 8 bases from J, with 11 bases between. CDR1 and CDR2 from the germline V gene are DFQATT and SNEGSKA (reference sequence). DNA of the CDR3: TGCAGTGCTAGAGGGGGGCAGATCGAAGCTTTCTTT. Its protein is CSARGGQIEAFF.

This clonotype appeared a few times. The V call is TRBV2, the J call TRBJ2-7, with D perhaps TRBD1 (5 bases). The CDR3 is 15 residues long. CDR1 is SNHLY, CDR2 FYNNEI, per germline. Trimming took 9 bases from V and 5 from J, leaving 23 bases between them. The CDR3 loop reads CASTLPEGEGDEQYF. CDR3 sequence (DNA): TGTGCCAGTACCTTACCTGAAGGGGAAGGGGACGAGCAGTACTTC.

This clonotype was seen a few times. The chain couples TRBV7-2 to TRBJ2-5; 14 positions match TRBD2. Germline trimming cut 5 bases from V and 5 bases from J; bases unmatched to any gene: 7. This CDR3 region has 16 residues. The germline V gene encodes CDR1 SGHTA and CDR2 FQGNSA. The CDR3 nucleotides read TGTGCCAGCAGCAAGGGACTAGCGGGGGCCGGGGAGACCCAGTACTTC. Translated: CASSKGLAGAGETQYF. The whole variable domain, remainder taken from reference TRBV7-2 and TRBJ2-5, is GAGVSQSPSNKVTEKGKDVELRCDPISGHTALYWYRQSLGQGLEFLIYFQGNSAPDKSGLPSDRFSAERTGGSVSTLTIQRTQQEDSAVYLCASSKGLAGAGETQYFGPGTRLLVL.

This clonotype was observed many times. The CDR3 region is CASSPHGGLAGGSSTGELFF. The CDR3 DNA reads as TGTGCCAGCAGCCCGCATGGAGGGCTAGCGGGGGGCTCGAGCACCGGGGAGCTGTTTTTT. V is TRBV3-1 and J is TRBJ2-2; 11 positions match TRBD2. Germline V gene sequence: CDR1 LGHDT, CDR2 YNNKEL (reference sequence). J gave up 4 bases and V 4 bases, and 17 bases lay outside the gene matches. This CDR3 spans 20 amino acids.

The chain employs TRBV7-3 and TRBJ1-1; D perhaps matches TRBD1 (5 bases). V dropped 5 bases and J dropped 7 bases, with 11 bases sitting between them. The CDR3 is made up of 12 amino acids. In germline, CDR1 is SGHTA, CDR2 FQGTGA. The CDR3 loop is CASSPGFGEAFF. In DNA form, the CDR3 reads TGTGCCAGCAGCCCAGGGTTCGGTGAAGCTTTCTTT.

The V call is TRBV10-3, the J call TRBJ1-1, with 8 bases matching TRBD1. CDR3 length: 14 amino acids. The J segment lost 9 bases and the V segment lost 4 bases, leaving 10 bases of the junction unmatched. Germline V lookup: CDR1 ENHRY, CDR2 SYGVKD. CDR3 sequence (DNA): TGTGCCATCAGTGGGGTAGGACAGGGAGATCAAGCTTTCTTT. This gives the protein CAISGVGQGDQAFF.

There are a few counts of this clonotype. V and J are TRBV20-1 and TRBJ1-1, with 7 bases fitting TRBD1. J gave up 1 base and V 4 bases, and 3 bases lay outside the gene matches. The CDR3 is made up of 13 amino acids. Germline CDR1 and CDR2: DFQATT and SNEGSKA (reference sequence). CDR3 protein: CSATTGSNTEAFF. CDR3 DNA: TGCAGTGCTACGACAGGGTCGAACACTGAAGCTTTCTTT.